A selection of T cell receptor beta chains follows, all from one sample in a study of OX40 agonist ivuxolimab in advanced cancers. Generated by immunoSEQ multiplex PCR, the TCRdb table keeps only in-frame clones and is missing some. The data hold some 52,000 clones, with approximately 95% observed a single time. Here the sequenced sample was CD4+ or CD8+ T cells sorted from blood, taken in a trial of the OX40 agonist ivuxolimab. These receptors all come from an adult with an advanced solid tumor such as melanoma, head and neck, liver or kidney cancer. Each CDR3 is given with its conserved first and last residue. D genes are given only for firm matches. Not every row has a clone size; where given, it reads once, few, many or a size class.

cdr3_aa | cdr3_nt | d_call | j_call | v_call | clone_size
CASRGLAGDWEQFF | TGTGCCAGCAGGGGACTAGCGGGAGATTGGGAGCAGTTCTTC | TRBD2 | TRBJ2-1 | TRBV27 | once
CASSLAANEQFF | TGTGCCAGCAGCTTAGCAGCAAATGAGCAGTTCTTC | - | TRBJ2-1 | TRBV7-9 | -
CASRKGLVLRNTEAFF | TGTGCCAGCCGAAAAGGGTTGGTCCTTAGGAACACTGAAGCTTTCTTT | - | TRBJ1-1 | TRBV28 | -
CASSYSIGSGNTIYF | TGTGCCAGCAGTTACTCGATAGGGTCTGGAAACACCATATATTTT | - | TRBJ1-3 | TRBV6-5 | -
CASSLWPSGIGELFF | TGTGCCAGCAGTTTATGGCCTAGCGGGATCGGGGAGCTGTTTTTT | TRBD2 | TRBJ2-2 | TRBV27 | -
CASSFRGQYGYTF | TGTGCCAGCAGTTTCCGTGGACAGTACGGCTACACCTTC | - | TRBJ1-2 | TRBV27 | once
CASSLPGRGEQYF | TGTGCCAGCAGCTTGCCAGGACGGGGCGAGCAGTACTTC | - | TRBJ2-7 | TRBV5-5 | few
CASSFFPSDRSYGYTF | TGTGCCAGCAGCTTCTTCCCCTCGGACAGATCCTATGGCTACACCTTC | - | TRBJ1-2 | TRBV11-2 | -
CASFQSGQVYNEQFF | TGTGCCAGCTTCCAATCGGGACAGGTCTACAATGAGCAGTTCTTC | TRBD1 | TRBJ2-1 | TRBV27 | -
CASRAGTGAYEQYF | TGTGCCAGCAGGGCCGGGACAGGGGCCTACGAGCAGTACTTC | TRBD1 | TRBJ2-7 | TRBV6-7 | -
CASRKEGYEQYF | TGTGCCAGCAGAAAAGAGGGATACGAGCAGTACTTC | - | TRBJ2-7 | TRBV7-9 | -
CASRPSDTTYEQYF | TGTGCCAGCAGACCCTCTGACACCACCTACGAGCAGTACTTC | - | TRBJ2-7 | TRBV28 | -
CASSQLLAGIAGDTQYF | TGCGCCAGCAGCCAACTTCTAGCGGGGATCGCCGGAGATACGCAGTATTTT | TRBD2 | TRBJ2-3 | TRBV4-1 | -
CAISEVVYLTRAPSTIPSYGYTF | TGTGCCATCAGTGAGGTGGTCTACTTGACGAGAGCCCCGAGCACGATCCCGTCCTATGGCTACACCTTC | - | TRBJ1-2 | TRBV10-3 | -
CASSVGAWGQPQHF | TGTGCCAGTTCTGTTGGGGCTTGGGGACAGCCCCAGCATTTT | - | TRBJ1-5 | TRBV19 | -
CASSQGRHYGYTF | TGCGCCAGCAGCCAGGGACGCCACTATGGCTACACCTTC | - | TRBJ1-2 | TRBV4-3 | -
CASSPAYEQYF | TGTGCCAGCAGCCCCGCGTACGAGCAGTACTTC | - | TRBJ2-7 | TRBV6-5 | -
CASSVHRGDTEAFF | TGCGCCAGCAGCGTGCACAGAGGGGACACTGAAGCTTTCTTT | - | TRBJ1-1 | TRBV5-1 | -
CASRRTSGRSDTQYF | TGTGCCAGCAGGCGCACTAGCGGGAGGTCAGATACGCAGTATTTT | TRBD2 | TRBJ2-3 | TRBV28 | -
CSVSGLAATYEQYF | TGCAGCGTCTCTGGATTAGCGGCCACCTACGAGCAGTACTTC | - | TRBJ2-7 | TRBV29-1 | -
CASSQESGTSGRDEQFF | TGTGCCAGCAGCCAAGAATCCGGGACTAGCGGGAGGGATGAGCAGTTCTTC | TRBD2 | TRBJ2-1 | TRBV4-2 | -
CASSLVAGAFYEQYF | TGTGCCAGCAGTTTAGTGGCGGGAGCTTTCTACGAGCAGTACTTC | TRBD2 | TRBJ2-7 | TRBV27 | -
CASSYSERGTEAFF | TGTGCCAGCAGTTACTCGGAGCGGGGCACTGAAGCTTTCTTT | - | TRBJ1-1 | TRBV6-5 | -
CASYFHAYEQYF | TGTGCCAGCTACTTCCATGCGTACGAGCAGTACTTC | - | TRBJ2-7 | TRBV2 | few
CASNPGGSTEAFF | TGTGCCAGCAATCCAGGGGGATCCACTGAAGCTTTCTTT | TRBD1 | TRBJ1-1 | TRBV27 | few
CASGLLGETSGNEQFF | TGTGCTAGTGGTTTGTTGGGGGAGACCTCGGGGAATGAGCAGTTCTTC | - | TRBJ2-1 | TRBV12-5 | -
CASSLVGNYEQYF | TGTGCCAGCAGCTTAGTTGGGAACTACGAGCAGTACTTC | - | TRBJ2-7 | TRBV11-2 | -
CASSLDSSSYEQYF | TGTGCCAGCAGCTTAGACTCAAGCTCCTACGAGCAGTACTTC | - | TRBJ2-7 | TRBV5-4 | once
CASSLATGVPDTQYF | TGTGCCAGCAGCTTGGCGACAGGGGTTCCAGATACGCAGTATTTT | TRBD1 | TRBJ2-3 | TRBV13 | -
CASNRLAGEVSDTQYF | TGTGCCAGCAACCGACTAGCGGGAGAGGTCTCAGATACGCAGTATTTT | TRBD2 | TRBJ2-3 | TRBV28 | -
CASSLRTGWSGELFF | TGTGCCAGCAGCCTGAGGACAGGATGGTCCGGGGAGCTGTTTTTT | TRBD1 | TRBJ2-2 | TRBV7-9 | once
CATSPWTGEGYEQYF | TGTGCCACCAGCCCCTGGACAGGGGAAGGCTACGAGCAGTACTTC | TRBD1 | TRBJ2-7 | TRBV15 | -
CASSFSGSSYEQYF | TGTGCCAGCAGTTTTAGCGGGAGCTCCTACGAGCAGTACTTC | TRBD2 | TRBJ2-7 | TRBV28 | -
CASSVEGSAYEQYF | TGTGCCAGCAGCGTAGAGGGGAGCGCCTACGAGCAGTACTTC | - | TRBJ2-7 | TRBV9 | -
CASGNQPQHF | TGTGCCTCCGGCAATCAGCCCCAGCATTTT | - | TRBJ1-5 | TRBV10-3 | -
CASSPGTVNYGYTF | TGTGCCAGCAGTCCCGGGACTGTTAACTATGGCTACACCTTC | - | TRBJ1-2 | TRBV6-5 | -
CASSLGLGYEQYF | TGTGCCAGCAGTCTAGGACTAGGCTACGAGCAGTACTTC | TRBD2 | TRBJ2-7 | TRBV27 | -
CASSVKGSTDTQYF | TGTGCCAGCAGCGTAAAGGGTTCTACAGATACGCAGTATTTT | - | TRBJ2-3 | TRBV9 | -
CASSRGDSREQPQHF | TGTGCCAGCAGCAGAGGGGACAGCCGAGAACAGCCCCAGCATTTT | TRBD1 | TRBJ1-5 | TRBV9 | -
CASSQDRSWAGQPQHF | TGCGCCAGCAGCCAAGACCGGTCCTGGGCAGGACAGCCCCAGCATTTT | - | TRBJ1-5 | TRBV4-3 | -
CANYKTGRPSNQPQHF | TGTGCCAACTACAAGACAGGACGCCCTAGCAATCAGCCCCAGCATTTT | - | TRBJ1-5 | TRBV28 | -
CSVGPETNYGYTF | TGCAGCGTTGGTCCGGAGACTAACTATGGCTACACCTTC | - | TRBJ1-2 | TRBV29-1 | -
CASSYGREQFF | TGTGCCAGCAGTTACGGGCGGGAGCAGTTCTTC | - | TRBJ2-1 | TRBV6-5 | -
CASSPRDRGALADQNIQYF | TGTGCCAGCAGTCCCCGGGACAGGGGGGCACTAGCGGACCAAAACATTCAGTACTTC | TRBD1 | TRBJ2-4 | TRBV27 | -
CASSPRVEGPYEQYF | TGTGCCAGCAGCCCCCGGGTAGAGGGCCCCTACGAGCAGTACTTC | - | TRBJ2-7 | TRBV5-4 | -
CASTVRGTGELFF | TGTGCCAGCACCGTGCGAGGGACCGGGGAGCTGTTTTTT | - | TRBJ2-2 | TRBV9 | -
CSVTRPDGQIYNEQFF | TGCAGCGTGACACGACCTGATGGACAGATTTACAATGAGCAGTTCTTC | - | TRBJ2-1 | TRBV29-1 | -
CASSSLAGGDTDTQYF | TGTGCCAGCAGCTCCCTAGCGGGAGGGGACACAGATACGCAGTATTTT | TRBD2 | TRBJ2-3 | TRBV7-9 | few
CASSIGPEGAKNIQYF | TGTGCCAGTAGTATCGGACCGGAGGGGGCCAAAAACATTCAGTACTTC | - | TRBJ2-4 | TRBV19 | -
CASSLVGVGLSEKLFF | TGTGCCAGCAGCTTAGTGGGCGTTGGGCTCAGTGAAAAACTGTTTTTT | - | TRBJ1-4 | TRBV7-8 | -
CASSPRGNQPQHF | TGTGCCAGCAGCCCGAGGGGCAATCAGCCCCAGCATTTT | - | TRBJ1-5 | TRBV6-7 | -
CASSQGGPGKPIYEQYF | TGCGCCAGCAGCCAAGGTGGGCCAGGGAAACCAATCTACGAGCAGTACTTC | - | TRBJ2-7 | TRBV4-3 | -